This T cell receptor (beta chain) was recorded in a study of blood T cell repertoires in COVID-19. Study context: In each case, the material was cDNA or gDNA derived from T cells, B-cell-depleted T cells, or PBMCs.

Between the trimmed V and J ends, which lost 2 bases and 2 bases, there was a span of 6 bases. There are 12 residues in the CDR3. Per the germline V gene, CDR1 is SQVTM and CDR2 is ANQGSEA. Original data processing: Amplifying reference gene primers gave estimates of nucleated cell counts. Some clones are missing from TCRdb's copy, which holds only in-frame ones; the method was immunoSEQ multiplex PCR. V, J and clone size reflect that table, while D and trimming were determined from the DNA. The table shows approximately 130,000 clones, with 84% occurring only once. The clonotype originates from a human donor in a cohort sampled during active COVID-19. J is TRBJ1-1 and V is TRBV29-1; D is ambiguous. The sample comprised peripheral blood. The CDR3 DNA reads as TGCAGCGTTGAAACAGCCAACACTGAAGCTTTCTTT. It encodes CSVETANTEAFF.